The 32 T cell receptor beta chains in this list originate from one sample, sequenced in a study of blood T cells in healthy people across ages. Next came a second PCR, run for about 6 to 11 cycles, which used a sample-barcoded 5' primer along with a J-beta primer mix. TCRdb recomputed calls from the 5' RACE reads with MiXCR, one row per CDR3 protein. Of approximately 690,000 distinct CDR3 sequences listed, roughly 58% are singletons. Sequencing was performed on blood. These receptors were taken from a man between 60 and 70 years old in good health.

The chain combines TRBV16 with TRBJ2-6; D ambiguous. The CDR3 consists of 15 residues. The germline CDR1 and CDR2 sequences are KGHSY and FQNENV. Trimming took off 1 base at V and 2 bases at J, with 6 bases between the two ends. Written as DNA, the CDR3 is TGTGCCAGCAGCCAATTGGCGGCTGGGGCCAACGTCCTGACTTTC. This codes for CASSQLAAGANVLTF.

This clonotype was observed a few times. The chain recombines TRBV18 with TRBJ1-1, with 7 nucleotides matching TRBD1. Unmatched junction bases numbered 4, after V lost 2 bases and J lost 1 base. The length of the CDR3 is 15 residues. CDR1 is KGHSH, CDR2 LQKENI, per germline. The CDR3 here is CASSPGKGANTEAFF. The DNA for the CDR3 is TGTGCCAGCTCACCAGGGAAGGGGGCGAACACTGAAGCTTTCTTT. The full variable domain, rest sourced from reference TRBV18 and TRBJ1-1, is NAGVMQNPRHLVRRRGQEARLRCSPMKGHSHVYWYRQLPEEGLKFMVYLQKENIIDESGMPKERFSAEFPKEGPSILRIQQVVRGDSAAYFCASSPGKGANTEAFFGQGTRLTVV.

This rearrangement joins TRBV5-1 to TRBJ2-1; TRBD2 is a possible D gene (5 bases). CDR1 is SGHRS and CDR2 is YFSETQ in the germline V gene. The V end lost 4 bases, the J end lost 3 bases, and 17 bases lay between the germline ends. CDR3 length: 16 residues. The CDR3 DNA reads as TGCGCCAGCAGCGAGCTGGACTGGGCGGGCTACAATGAGCAGTTCTTC. Translating it yields CASSELDWAGYNEQFF.

In this sample, this clonotype turned up many times. The genes are TRBV28 and TRBJ2-5, with TRBD1 matching 9 bases. The ends lost 3 bases at V and 3 bases at J; junction bases unmatched: 2. Germline CDR1 is MDHEN and CDR2 is SYDVKM. CDR3 size: 14 residues. The DNA of the CDR3 is TGTGCCAGCAGTTTCCGGACAGGGGAAGAGACCCAGTACTTC. Protein sequence: CASSFRTGEETQYF.

This clonotype was detected a few times. The genes are TRBV6-5 and TRBJ2-2, with a possible D match to TRBD2 (5 bases). Between the trimmed V and J ends, which lost 0 bases and 4 bases, there was a span of 12 bases. The CDR3 has 16 residues. CDR1 is MNHEY, CDR2 SVGAGI, per germline. The CDR3 region is CASSYSSGRGTGELFF. CDR3 nucleotides: TGTGCCAGCAGTTACTCGTCGGGTCGGGGCACCGGGGAGCTGTTTTTT.

V is TRBV7-2 and J is TRBJ2-7; D gene unclear. There are 14 residues in the CDR3. Trimming removed 4 bases from V and 0 bases from J, with 10 bases in between. Germline-derived CDR1 and CDR2 are SGHTA and FQGNSA. Here the CDR3 reads CASSSTQNSYEQYF. For the CDR3, the DNA is TGTGCCAGCAGCTCGACACAAAACTCCTACGAGCAGTACTTC.

The chain joins TRBV20-1 to TRBJ1-5; a possible D gene is TRBD1 (5 bases). This CDR3 contains 12 residues. CDR1 and CDR2 from the germline V gene are DFQATT and SNEGSKA (reference sequence). Here the CDR3 reads CRRGECNQPQHF. CDR3 DNA: TGCAGGAGGGGTGAATGCAATCAGCCCCAGCATTTT.

This chain joins TRBV7-9 and TRBJ2-4; D is undetermined. Deletions cut 2 bases from V and 5 bases from J, with 7 bases between. The CDR3 runs to 13 residues. Germline V lookup: CDR1 SEHNR, CDR2 FQNEAQ (reference sequence). CDR3 in amino acids: CASSLTAQNIQYF. CDR3 nucleotides: TGTGCCAGCAGCTTAACTGCACAAAACATTCAGTACTTC.

V is TRBV29-1 and J is TRBJ1-4; possible D gene TRBD1, 5 bases. The V end lost 3 bases, the J end lost 5 bases, and 13 bases lay between the germline ends. Per the germline V gene, CDR1 is SQVTM and CDR2 is ANQGSEA. The CDR3 extends over 14 amino acids. The CDR3 coding sequence is TGCAGCGTTGATGGGCAGGGAACAAATGAAAAACTGTTTTTT. This gives the protein CSVDGQGTNEKLFF.

This clonotype was observed a few times. The V gene is TRBV12-3 or TRBV12-4, the J gene TRBJ2-3, with a weak D call TRBD2 (6 bases). The germline V and J ends were trimmed by 5 bases and 3 bases, with 12 bases remaining between them. This CDR3 is 14 amino acids long. CDR3 coding DNA: TGTGCCAGCAGTCCCCGGGGGAGAACAGATACGCAGTATTTT. Translating it yields CASSPRGRTDTQYF.

The chain has TRBV4-1 and TRBJ2-1; a possible D gene is TRBD2 (6 bases). The end of the DNA is better explained by TRBJ2-7, so the J call may be wrong. The germline V gene encodes CDR1 MGHRA and CDR2 YSYEKL. The CDR3 spans 17 residues. Here the CDR3 DNA reads TGCGCCAGCAGCCAAGCGAGCCCGGGGGAGGCAAACAATGAGCAGTACTTC. It encodes CASSQASPGEANNEQYF.

J is TRBJ1-5 and V is TRBV9, with unresolved D. Deletions cut 2 bases from V and 3 bases from J, with 9 bases between. CDR1 is SGDLS and CDR2 is YYNGEE in the germline V gene. The CDR3 contains 14 residues. DNA of the CDR3: TGTGCCAGCAGCGTGGAGGGCGACAATCAGCCCCAGCATTTT. Protein product: CASSVEGDNQPQHF. Variable domain in full (rest from reference TRBV9 and TRBJ1-5): DSGVTQTPKHLITATGQRVTLRCSPRSGDLSVYWYQQSLDQGLQFLIQYYNGEERAKGNILERFSAQQFPDLHSELNLSSLELGDSALYFCASSVEGDNQPQHFGDGTRLSIL.

The chain uses TRBV20-1 and TRBJ2-1, with D perhaps given as TRBD1 or TRBD2 (5 bases each). The assigned J gene may be wrong: the sequence end matches TRBJ2-7 better. This CDR3 has 14 residues. Germline V gene lookup returns CDR1 DFQATT and CDR2 SNEGSKA (reference sequence). In DNA, the CDR3 is TGCAGTGCCATGGGACCGATCTCCTACAATGAGCAGTACTTC. Encoded protein: CSAMGPISYNEQYF.

With regard to this clonotype: Sequence at one end of the junction differs from germline and may be a read error. This sequence joins TRBV18 and TRBJ2-7; 10 bases match TRBD1. The CDR3 contains 15 residues. CDR1 and CDR2 (germline): KGHSH, LQKENI. The CDR3 sequence: CASSSPGQGYYEQYF. DNA of the CDR3: TGTGCCAGCTCATCACCGGGACAGGGGTACTACGAGCAGTACTTC. Full variable domain (rest looked up from reference TRBV18 and TRBJ2-7): NAGVMQNPRHLVRRRGQEARLRCSPMKGHSHVYWYRQLPEEGLKFMVYLQKENIIDESGMPKERFSAEFPKEGPSILRIQQVVRGDSAAYFCASSSPGQGYYEQYFGPGTRLTVT.

J is TRBJ1-3 and V is TRBV4-1; D is uncertain. The V end lost 3 bases, the J end lost 0 bases, and 9 bases lay between the germline ends. The CDR3 contains 15 residues. CDR1 and CDR2 (germline): MGHRA, YSYEKL. CDR3 sequence: CASSHQESSGNTIYF. In nucleotides, the CDR3 is TGCGCCAGCAGCCATCAGGAGAGCTCTGGAAACACCATATATTTT.

The chain links TRBV6-6 to TRBJ2-5; perhaps D is TRBD1 or TRBD2 (6 bases each). The germline gives CDR1 MNHNY, CDR2 SVGAGI (reference sequence). Trimming cost V 5 bases and J 5 bases, with 15 bases left between them. The CDR3 sequence is 14 residues long. CDR3 residues: CASSARGELETQYF. As DNA, the CDR3 is TGTGCCAGCAGTGCTAGGGGGGAGTTGGAGACCCAGTACTTC.

J is TRBJ2-7 and V is TRBV20-1; 8 bases map to TRBD2. The CDR3 runs 15 residues. In germline, CDR1 is DFQATT, CDR2 SNEGSKA (reference sequence). V dropped 2 bases and J dropped 0; count of bases not matched to a gene: 6. CDR3 nucleotides: TGCAGTGCTAGATGGGAGGCGGGGGGCTCCTACGAGCAGTACTTC. Protein sequence: CSARWEAGGSYEQYF.

The chain employs TRBV7-2 and TRBJ1-1; 9 bases are a match to TRBD1. The ends lost 5 bases at V and 3 bases at J; junction bases unmatched: 7. CDR1 is SGHTA and CDR2 is FQGNSA in the germline V gene. The CDR3 spans 15 residues. DNA for the CDR3: TGTGCCAGCAGCACCGGACAGGGGTCCTACACTGAAGCTTTCTTT. It specifies CASSTGQGSYTEAFF.

The count of this clonotype is one. The rearrangement joins TRBV29-1 to TRBJ2-3; a possible D gene is TRBD1 (5 bases). This CDR3 comprises 13 residues. The V and J ends lost 6 bases and 2 bases respectively, with 12 bases between them. The V gene's germline CDR1 is SQVTM and CDR2 ANQGSEA. CDR3 region: CSVAVTVTDTQYF. The CDR3 DNA is TGCAGCGTGGCGGTGACAGTCACAGATACGCAGTATTTT.

The chain has TRBV29-1 and TRBJ2-3; possibly TRBD1 for D (6 bases). This CDR3 comprises 14 residues. Germline V gene data show CDR1 as SQVTM and CDR2 as ANQGSEA. Trimming removed 7 bases at V and 4 bases at J, with 18 bases between. The CDR3 DNA follows: TGCAGCGGTCAGGGGACCAGGGGCCCAGATACGCAGTATTTT. Translating it yields CSGQGTRGPDTQYF.

The CDR3 loop reads CASSPGQGSRGQPQHF. DNA for the CDR3: TGTGCCAGCAGTCCAGGACAGGGGTCCCGCGGTCAGCCCCAGCATTTT. This chain joins TRBV6-5 and TRBJ1-5; 9 nucleotides agree with TRBD1. With 5 bases clipped from V and 6 bases from J, the junction kept 11 bases outside the gene matches. The CDR3 runs 16 residues. Germline V lookup: CDR1 MNHEY, CDR2 SVGAGI.

V and J are TRBV20-1 and TRBJ2-1, with a weak D call TRBD2 (6 bases). With 3 bases removed from V and 4 bases from J, the gap between germline ends came to 13 bases. Germline values: CDR1 DFQATT, CDR2 SNEGSKA (reference sequence). The CDR3 runs 14 residues. For the CDR3, the DNA is TGCAGTGCTAGTTTGGCGGGGCTTTACAATGAGCAGTTCTTC. Translating gives CSASLAGLYNEQFF.

J is TRBJ2-4 and V is TRBV11-2; 8 positions match TRBD2. The DNA end favors TRBJ2-5, so the J call may be wrong. The CDR3 totals 14 residues. In germline, CDR1 is SGHAT, CDR2 FQNNGV. The chain's CDR3 is CASSSLAGSETQYF. The DNA for the CDR3 is TGTGCCAGCAGCTCTTTAGCGGGGAGTGAGACCCAGTACTTC.

J is TRBJ2-3 and V is TRBV20-1, with TRBD2 matching 8 bases. The length of the CDR3 is 16 residues. Germline trimming cut 6 bases from V and 2 bases from J; bases unmatched to any gene: 13. Germline CDR1 reads DFQATT; CDR2 reads SNEGSKA (reference sequence). CDR3 in amino acids: CSARNPRGATTDTQYF. The DNA for the CDR3 is TGCAGTGCCAGAAACCCGCGGGGGGCAACCACAGATACGCAGTATTTT.

This clonotype has a handful of counts. The chain has TRBV20-1 and TRBJ2-1, with 7 bases that match TRBD2. The CDR3 extends over 14 amino acids. J lost 7 bases, V lost 4 bases, and 10 bases had no gene match. Germline-derived CDR1 and CDR2 are DFQATT and SNEGSKA (reference sequence). This CDR3 is CSAIQASGVNEQFF. In DNA form, the CDR3 reads TGCAGTGCTATCCAGGCGAGCGGGGTGAATGAGCAGTTCTTC.

The chain couples TRBV29-1 to TRBJ2-2, with D hard to call. This CDR3 region has 11 residues. V lost 4 bases and J 8 bases, leaving 8 bases between the germline ends. Germline assignment: CDR1 SQVTM and CDR2 ANQGSEA. The CDR3 here is CSVGGSGELFF. The CDR3 DNA is TGCAGCGTTGGAGGTTCAGGGGAGCTGTTTTTT.

In its sample, this clonotype was seen a few times. The V gene is TRBV4-1, the J gene TRBJ1-2; D is unresolved. Germline lookup yields CDR1 MGHRA and CDR2 YSYEKL. Trimming shortened V by 0 bases and J by 4 bases, and 15 bases separated the two germline ends. This CDR3 comprises 16 residues. As DNA, the CDR3 is TGCGCCAGCAGCCAAGATCAGGAGGGTTCGCCCTATGGCTACACCTTC. It encodes CASSQDQEGSPYGYTF.

The V call is TRBV6-5, the J call TRBJ2-7; unclear D gene. The V and J ends lost 1 base and 9 bases respectively, with 7 bases between them. The CDR3 covers 11 residues. Per germline, CDR1 MNHEY and CDR2 SVGAGI. The CDR3 DNA reads TGTGCCAGCAGTTACTACAGATGGCAGTACTTC. Translated, it gives CASSYYRWQYF.

The J gene is TRBJ2-1, the V gene TRBV7-6; D assignment may be TRBD1 or TRBD2 (6 bases each). The CDR3 has 16 amino acids. Trimming cost V 5 bases and J 4 bases, with 18 bases left between them. Germline loops: CDR1 SGHVS, CDR2 FNYEAQ. The CDR3 DNA follows: TGTGCCAGCAGCCCCCAAGGGGGGACACAATACAATGAGCAGTTCTTC. Translation: CASSPQGGTQYNEQFF.

The chain carries TRBV7-2 and TRBJ2-5; D is unclear. Looked up from germline, CDR1 is SGHTA and CDR2 is FQGNSA. V gave up 1 base and J gave up 13 bases, with 16 bases separating them. The CDR3 is made up of 13 amino acids. The CDR3 DNA follows: TGTGCCAGCAGCTTAGAAGTTAGCCCGAGACGGTACTTC. Protein sequence: CASSLEVSPRRYF.

This clonotype was seen a few times. This chain joins TRBV3-1 and TRBJ2-7, with 7 bases aligning to TRBD1. This CDR3 is built from 14 residues. Per germline, CDR1 LGHDT and CDR2 YNNKEL (reference sequence). V was pared by 1 base and J by 2 bases, with 2 bases of the junction left unmatched. The CDR3 DNA sequence: TGTGCCAGCAGCCAAGTGACAGGGACCTACGAGCAGTACTTC. Residues: CASSQVTGTYEQYF.

The chain uses TRBV6-1 and TRBJ1-2; maybe TRBD1 (5 bases). Germline V lookup: CDR1 MNHNS, CDR2 SASEGT. The CDR3 totals 13 residues. With 4 bases removed from V and 12 bases from J, the gap between germline ends came to 18 bases. CDR3 amino acids: CASSGPRDGSHTF. Written as DNA, the CDR3 is TGTGCCAGCAGTGGCCCCCGGGACGGCTCTCACACCTTC.